This T cell receptor beta chain was profiled in a study of T cell changes during pregnancy in multiple sclerosis. Clones were sequenced by immunoSEQ multiplex PCR, and TCRdb holds only the in-frame ones, with some missing. The sample contains 55,000 to 65,000 clones, about 88% of which appear only once. The germline gives CDR1 LNHDA, CDR2 SQIVND (reference sequence). The CDR3 extends over 13 amino acids. V lost 8 bases and J 3 bases, leaving 10 bases between the germline ends. The sequence was obtained from a female donor in good health, enrolled as a control in a pregnancy study. Here the sequenced sample was peripheral blood, taken in the first trimester of pregnancy. The chain is built from TRBV19 and TRBJ1-4; tentative D call: TRBD1 (5 bases). CDR3: CASRGEANEKLFF. CDR3 coding DNA: TGTGCCAGTCGGGGGGAGGCTAATGAAAAACTGTTTTTT.